This T cell receptor beta chain emerged from a study of blood T cell repertoires in COVID-19. Study summary: PBMCs, B-cell-depleted T cells, or T cells were the source of the cDNA or gDNA that made up the material.

The CDR3 sequence is 14 residues long. Germline CDR1 LNHNV, CDR2 YYDKDF (reference sequence). V lost 8 bases, J lost 5 bases, and 10 bases stayed unmatched. TCRdb's table, derived via immunoSEQ multiplex PCR, lists solely in-frame clones and lacks some. The sample records about 220,000 clones, approximately 86% being singletons. Sequencing used peripheral blood. The rearrangement uses TRBV15 and TRBJ2-5, with 8 positions matching TRBD2. The source is a woman aged 25-40 years who had recovered from COVID-19. The CDR3 is CATWTSLPGETQYF. Written as DNA, the CDR3 is TGTGCCACCTGGACTAGCCTTCCGGGGGAGACCCAGTACTTC. Complete variable domain (other parts from reference TRBV15 and TRBJ2-5): DAMVIQNPRYQVTQFGKPVTLSCSQTLNHNVMYWYQQKSSQAPKLLFHYYDKDFNNEADTPDNFQSRRPNTSFCFLDIRSPGLGDTAMYLCATWTSLPGETQYFGPGTRLLVL.